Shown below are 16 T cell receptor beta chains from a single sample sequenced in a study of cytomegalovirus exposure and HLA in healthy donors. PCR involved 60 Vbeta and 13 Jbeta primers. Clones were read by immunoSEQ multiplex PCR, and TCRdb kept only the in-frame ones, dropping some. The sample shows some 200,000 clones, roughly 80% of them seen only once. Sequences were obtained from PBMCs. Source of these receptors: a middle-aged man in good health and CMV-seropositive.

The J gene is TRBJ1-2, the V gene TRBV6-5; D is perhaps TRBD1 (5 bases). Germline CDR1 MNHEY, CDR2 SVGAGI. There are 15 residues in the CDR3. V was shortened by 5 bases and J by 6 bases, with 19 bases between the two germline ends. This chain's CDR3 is CASSGPEGAKDGYTF. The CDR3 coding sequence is TGTGCCAGCAGTGGCCCAGAAGGGGCGAAAGATGGCTACACCTTC.

The CDR3 sequence: CASSVAGTGYNEQFF. DNA for the CDR3: TGCGCCAGCAGCGTCGCCGGGACAGGGTACAATGAGCAGTTCTTC. The chain joins TRBV5-1 to TRBJ2-1; 9 bases agree with TRBD1. CDR3 length: 15 amino acids. J gave up 4 bases and V 4 bases, and 6 bases lay outside the gene matches. The germline V gene has CDR1 SGHRS and CDR2 YFSETQ.

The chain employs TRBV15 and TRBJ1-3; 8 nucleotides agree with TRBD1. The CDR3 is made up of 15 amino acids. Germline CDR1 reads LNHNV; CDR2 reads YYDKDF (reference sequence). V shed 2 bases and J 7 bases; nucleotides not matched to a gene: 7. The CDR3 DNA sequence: TGTGCCACCAGCAGAAGGACAGGGCTGGGTAACACCATATATTTT. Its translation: CATSRRTGLGNTIYF.

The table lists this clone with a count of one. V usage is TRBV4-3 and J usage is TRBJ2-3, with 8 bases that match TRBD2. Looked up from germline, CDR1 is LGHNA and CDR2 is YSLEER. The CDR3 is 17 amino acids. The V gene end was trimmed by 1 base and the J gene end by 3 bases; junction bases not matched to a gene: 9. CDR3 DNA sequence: TGCGCCAGCAGCCAAGGATCGGGGGGGCCCCCGACAGATACGCAGTATTTT. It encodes CASSQGSGGPPTDTQYF.

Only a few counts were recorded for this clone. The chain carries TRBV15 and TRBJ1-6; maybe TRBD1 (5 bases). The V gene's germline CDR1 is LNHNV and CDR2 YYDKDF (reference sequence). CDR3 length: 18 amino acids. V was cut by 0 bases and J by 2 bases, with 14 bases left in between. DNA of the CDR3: TGTGCCACCAGCAGAGATCCGGGCAGGGCTACCTATAATTCACCCCTCCACTTT. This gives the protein CATSRDPGRATYNSPLHF.

Here the CDR3 reads CASSFRTSGGGLKTQYF. CDR3 nucleotide sequence: TGCGCCAGCAGCTTCCGGACTAGCGGGGGAGGTTTGAAGACCCAGTACTTC. This chain uses TRBV5-1 with TRBJ2-5; TRBD2 matches at 13 bases. CDR1 is SGHRS and CDR2 is YFSETQ in the germline V gene. The CDR3 totals 17 residues. Trimming took 2 bases from V and 6 from J; bases not matched to a gene: 10. Full variable domain (rest looked up from reference TRBV5-1 and TRBJ2-5): KAGVTQTPRYLIKTRGQQVTLSCSPISGHRSVSWYQQTPGQGLQFLFEYFSETQRNKGNFPGRFSGRQFSNSRSEMNVSTLELGDSALYLCASSFRTSGGGLKTQYFGPGTRLLVL.

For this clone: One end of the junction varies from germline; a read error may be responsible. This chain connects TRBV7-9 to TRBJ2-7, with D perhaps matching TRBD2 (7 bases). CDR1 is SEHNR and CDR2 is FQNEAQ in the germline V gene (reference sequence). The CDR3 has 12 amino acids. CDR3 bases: TGTGCCAGCAGCTCCCTCGGGGAGGGGGTAGACTTC. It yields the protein CASSSLGEGVDF.

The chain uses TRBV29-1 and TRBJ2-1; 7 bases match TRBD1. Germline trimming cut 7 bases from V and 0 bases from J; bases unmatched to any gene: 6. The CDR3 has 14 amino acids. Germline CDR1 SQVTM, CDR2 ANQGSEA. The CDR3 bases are TGCAGCGCCTCCCGGGACAGCTCCTACAATGAGCAGTTCTTC. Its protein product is CSASRDSSYNEQFF.

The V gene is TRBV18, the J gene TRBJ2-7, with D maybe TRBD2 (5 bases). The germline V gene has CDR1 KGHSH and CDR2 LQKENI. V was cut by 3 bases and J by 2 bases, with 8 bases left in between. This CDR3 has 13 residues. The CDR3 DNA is TGTGCCAGCTCACCTGGACTGACCTACGAGCAGTACTTC. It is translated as CASSPGLTYEQYF.

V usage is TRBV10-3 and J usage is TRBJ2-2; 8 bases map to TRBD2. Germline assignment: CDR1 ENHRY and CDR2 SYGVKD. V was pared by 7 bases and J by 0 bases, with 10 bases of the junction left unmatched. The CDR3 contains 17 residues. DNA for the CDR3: TGTGCCATCACAGCCCTTAGCGGGGCGTCGAACACCGGGGAGCTGTTTTTT. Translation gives CAITALSGASNTGELFF.

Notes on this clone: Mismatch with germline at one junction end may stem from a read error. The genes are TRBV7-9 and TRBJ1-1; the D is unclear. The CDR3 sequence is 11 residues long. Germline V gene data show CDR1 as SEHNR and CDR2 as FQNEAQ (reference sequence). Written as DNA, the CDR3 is TGTTCCAGCAGCCAGGCCGCTGAAGCTTTCTTT. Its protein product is CSSSQAAEAFF.

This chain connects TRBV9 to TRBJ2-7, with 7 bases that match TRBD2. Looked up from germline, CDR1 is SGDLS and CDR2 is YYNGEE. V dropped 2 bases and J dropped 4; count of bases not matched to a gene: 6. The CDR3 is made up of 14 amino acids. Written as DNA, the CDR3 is TGTGCCAGCAGCGTTCGGAGCGGGGATTACGAGCAGTACTTC. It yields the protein CASSVRSGDYEQYF.

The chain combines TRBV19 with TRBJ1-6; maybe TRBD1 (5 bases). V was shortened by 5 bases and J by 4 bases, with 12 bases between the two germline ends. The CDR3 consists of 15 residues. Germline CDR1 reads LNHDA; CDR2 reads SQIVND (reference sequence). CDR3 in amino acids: CASSSGKFYNSPLHF. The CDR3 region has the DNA TGTGCCAGTAGTTCAGGGAAGTTTTATAATTCACCCCTCCACTTT.

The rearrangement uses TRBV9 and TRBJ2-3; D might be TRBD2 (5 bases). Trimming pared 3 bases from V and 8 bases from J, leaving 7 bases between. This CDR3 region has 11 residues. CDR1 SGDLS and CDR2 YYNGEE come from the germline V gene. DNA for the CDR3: TGTGCCAGCAGCGACGAGGGTACGCAGTATTTT. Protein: CASSDEGTQYF.

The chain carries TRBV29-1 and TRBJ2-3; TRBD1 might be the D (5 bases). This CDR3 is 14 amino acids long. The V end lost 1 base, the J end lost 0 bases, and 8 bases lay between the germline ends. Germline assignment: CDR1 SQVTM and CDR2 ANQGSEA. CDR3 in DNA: TGCAGCGTTGAAGGGACAACTAGCACAGATACGCAGTATTTT. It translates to CSVEGTTSTDTQYF.

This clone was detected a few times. CDR3 loop: CASSQAGGGNTIYF. The CDR3 bases are TGCGCCAGCAGCCAAGCAGGGGGAGGAAACACCATATATTTT. J is TRBJ1-3 and V is TRBV4-3; 7 positions match TRBD1. The CDR3 extends over 14 amino acids. The V and J ends lost 1 base and 4 bases, in that order; junction bases with no gene match: 1. Looked up from germline, CDR1 is LGHNA and CDR2 is YSLEER.